This T cell receptor (beta chain) was captured in a study of kidney transplant recipient with SARS-CoV-2 infection. The germline CDR1 and CDR2 sequences are KGHDR and SFDVKD. The CDR3 is made up of 15 amino acids. TCRdb re-analysed the reads in MiXCR, keeping a single row per CDR3 protein. The sample has 200,000 to 300,000 distinct CDR3 sequences, around 30% seen once. With regard to this clonotype: Possible read error: a much larger clone is one base away.

This TCR came from a male patient younger than 45 who had COVID-19 and was a kidney transplant recipient. The T cells may come from the graft donor. The chain has TRBV24-1 and TRBJ2-5; D perhaps matches TRBD2 (6 bases). The sequencing here drew on a blood sample, taken at baseline and on approximately day 120 from a kidney transplant recipient. CDR3 sequence (DNA): TGTGCCACCAGTGATCCGGAGGGATCTGGAGAGGCCCAGTACTTC. Its translation: CATSDPEGSGEAQYF.